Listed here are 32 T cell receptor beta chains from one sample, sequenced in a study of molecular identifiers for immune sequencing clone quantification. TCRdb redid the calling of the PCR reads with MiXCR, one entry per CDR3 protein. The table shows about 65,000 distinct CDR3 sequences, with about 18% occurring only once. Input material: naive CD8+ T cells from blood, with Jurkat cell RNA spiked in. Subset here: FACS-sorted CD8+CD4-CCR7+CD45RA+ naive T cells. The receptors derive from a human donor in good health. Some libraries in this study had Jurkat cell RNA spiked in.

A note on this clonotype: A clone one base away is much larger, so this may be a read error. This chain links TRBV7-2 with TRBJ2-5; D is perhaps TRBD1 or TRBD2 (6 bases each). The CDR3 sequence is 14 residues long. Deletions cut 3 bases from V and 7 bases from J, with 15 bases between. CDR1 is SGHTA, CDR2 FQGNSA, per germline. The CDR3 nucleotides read TGTGCCAGCAGCTTCACCCAAGGGGGAGGGACCCAGTACTTC. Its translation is CASSFTQGGGTQYF.

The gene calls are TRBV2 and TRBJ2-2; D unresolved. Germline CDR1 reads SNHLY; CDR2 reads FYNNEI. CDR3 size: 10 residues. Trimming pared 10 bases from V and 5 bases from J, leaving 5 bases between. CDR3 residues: CATGTGELFF. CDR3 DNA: TGTGCCACCGGTACCGGGGAGCTGTTTTTT.

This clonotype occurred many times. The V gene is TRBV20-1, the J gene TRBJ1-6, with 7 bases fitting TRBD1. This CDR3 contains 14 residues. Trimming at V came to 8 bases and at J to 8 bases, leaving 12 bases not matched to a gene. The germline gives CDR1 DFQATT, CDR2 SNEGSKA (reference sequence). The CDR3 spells CSILGGTVDSPLHF. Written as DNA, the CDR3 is TGCAGTATCCTAGGTGGGACAGTGGATTCACCCCTCCACTTT.

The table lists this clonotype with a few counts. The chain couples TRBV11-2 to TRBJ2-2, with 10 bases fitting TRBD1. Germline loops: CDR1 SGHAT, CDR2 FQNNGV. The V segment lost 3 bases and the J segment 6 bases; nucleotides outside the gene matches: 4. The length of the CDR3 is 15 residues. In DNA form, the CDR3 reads TGTGCCAGCAGCTTTGGGACAGGGGCATCCGGGGAGCTGTTTTTT. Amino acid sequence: CASSFGTGASGELFF. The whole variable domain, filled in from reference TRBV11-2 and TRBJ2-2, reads EAGVAQSPRYKIIEKRQSVAFWCNPISGHATLYWYQQILGQGPKLLIQFQNNGVVDDSQLPKDRFSAERLKGVDSTLKIQPAKLEDSAVYLCASSFGTGASGELFFGEGSRLTVL.

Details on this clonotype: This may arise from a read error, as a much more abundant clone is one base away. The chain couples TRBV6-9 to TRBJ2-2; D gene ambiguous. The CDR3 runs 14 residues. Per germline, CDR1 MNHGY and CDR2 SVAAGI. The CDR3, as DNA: TGTGCCGGCAGTGATATGGCGAACACCGGGGAGCTGTTTTTT. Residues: CAGSDMANTGELFF.

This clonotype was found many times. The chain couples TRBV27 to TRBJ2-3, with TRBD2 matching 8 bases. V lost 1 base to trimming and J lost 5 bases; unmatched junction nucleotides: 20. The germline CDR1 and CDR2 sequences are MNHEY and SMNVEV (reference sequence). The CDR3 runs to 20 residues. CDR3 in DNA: TGTGCCAGCAGTTTATTAAACCCTATCACAGCGGGAGAAAACGGAGATACGCAGTATTTT. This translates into CASSLLNPITAGENGDTQYF.

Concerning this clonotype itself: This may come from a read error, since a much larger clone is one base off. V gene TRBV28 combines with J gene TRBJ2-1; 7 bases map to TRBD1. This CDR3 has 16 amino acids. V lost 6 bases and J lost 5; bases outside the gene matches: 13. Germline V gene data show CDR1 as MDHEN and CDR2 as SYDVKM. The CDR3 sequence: CASSKSTGQGDNEQFF. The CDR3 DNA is TGTGCCAGCAGCAAAAGTACAGGGCAGGGGGACAATGAGCAGTTCTTC.

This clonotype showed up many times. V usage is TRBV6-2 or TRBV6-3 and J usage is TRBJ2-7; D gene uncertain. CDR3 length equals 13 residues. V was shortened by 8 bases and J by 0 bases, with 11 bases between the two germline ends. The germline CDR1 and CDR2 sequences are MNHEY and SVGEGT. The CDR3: CASGQALSYEQYF. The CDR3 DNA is TGTGCCAGCGGCCAAGCTCTCTCCTACGAGCAGTACTTC.

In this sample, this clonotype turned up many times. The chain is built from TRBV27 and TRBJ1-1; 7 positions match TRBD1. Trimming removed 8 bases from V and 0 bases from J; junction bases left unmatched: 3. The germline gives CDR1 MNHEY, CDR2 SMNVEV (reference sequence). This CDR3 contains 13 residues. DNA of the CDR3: TGTGCCAGCGGACAGGTAATGAACACTGAAGCTTTCTTT. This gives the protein CASGQVMNTEAFF.

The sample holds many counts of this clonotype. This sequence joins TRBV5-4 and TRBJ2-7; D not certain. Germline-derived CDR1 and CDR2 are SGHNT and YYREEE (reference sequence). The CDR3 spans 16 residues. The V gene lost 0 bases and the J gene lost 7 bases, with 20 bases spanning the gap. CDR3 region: CASSLALGALPLEQYF. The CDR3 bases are TGTGCCAGCAGCTTGGCCCTGGGTGCTCTTCCATTGGAGCAGTACTTC.

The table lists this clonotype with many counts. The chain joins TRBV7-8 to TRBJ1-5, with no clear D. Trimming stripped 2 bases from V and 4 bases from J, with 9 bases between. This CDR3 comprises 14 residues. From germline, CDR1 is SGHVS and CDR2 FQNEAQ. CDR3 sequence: CASSLSWPNQPQHF. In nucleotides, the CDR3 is TGTGCCAGCAGCTTATCCTGGCCGAATCAGCCCCAGCATTTT.

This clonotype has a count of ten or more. This CDR3 reads CASSQEVEDTYNEQFF. CDR3 DNA: TGCGCCAGCAGCCAAGAGGTGGAGGACACCTACAATGAGCAGTTCTTC. This sequence joins TRBV4-1 and TRBJ2-1, with D possibly being TRBD1 or TRBD2 (5 bases each). The CDR3 length is 16 residues. The germline gives CDR1 MGHRA, CDR2 YSYEKL. Trimming cost V 0 bases and J 2 bases, with 11 bases left between them.

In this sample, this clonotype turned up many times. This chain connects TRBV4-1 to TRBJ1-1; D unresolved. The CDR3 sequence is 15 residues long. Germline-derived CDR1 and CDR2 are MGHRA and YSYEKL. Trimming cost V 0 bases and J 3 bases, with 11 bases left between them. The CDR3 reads CASSQDRVGDTEAFF. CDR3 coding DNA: TGCGCCAGCAGCCAAGATAGAGTCGGGGACACTGAAGCTTTCTTT.

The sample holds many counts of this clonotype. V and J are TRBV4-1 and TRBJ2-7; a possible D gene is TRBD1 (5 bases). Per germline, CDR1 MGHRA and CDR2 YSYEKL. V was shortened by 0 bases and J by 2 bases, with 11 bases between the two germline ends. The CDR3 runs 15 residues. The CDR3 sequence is CASSQESAGPYEQYF. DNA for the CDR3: TGCGCCAGCAGCCAAGAATCCGCAGGGCCCTACGAGCAGTACTTC.

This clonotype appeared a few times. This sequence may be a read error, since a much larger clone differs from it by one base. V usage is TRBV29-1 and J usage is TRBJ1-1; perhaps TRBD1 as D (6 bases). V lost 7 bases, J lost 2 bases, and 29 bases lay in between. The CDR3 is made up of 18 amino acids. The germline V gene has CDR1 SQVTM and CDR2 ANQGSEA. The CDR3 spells CSADGEDSRQGVNTEAFF. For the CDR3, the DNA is TGCAGCGCTGACGGAGAGGACAGCCGGCAGGGAGTTAACACTGAAGCTTTCTTT.

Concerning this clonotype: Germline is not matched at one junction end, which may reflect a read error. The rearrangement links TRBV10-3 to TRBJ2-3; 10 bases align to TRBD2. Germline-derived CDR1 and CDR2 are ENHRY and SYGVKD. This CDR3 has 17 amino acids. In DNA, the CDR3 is TGTGCCATCGGCGACATTCGGGCTAGCGGGAGCACAGATACGCAGTACTTT. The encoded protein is CAIGDIRASGSTDTQYF.

CDR3 sequence (DNA): TGTGCTAGTGGTTTGACAACGGTGGCGTTAAACGAGCAGTACTTC. It codes for CASGLTTVALNEQYF. This chain uses TRBV12-5 with TRBJ2-7; D is undetermined. CDR1 is LGHNT and CDR2 is FRNRAP in the germline V gene. V lost 2 bases to trimming and J lost 5 bases, with 16 bases between them. CDR3 length: 15 residues. The variable domain in full, completed from reference TRBV12-5 and TRBJ2-7, reads DARVTQTPRHKVTEMGQEVTMRCQPILGHNTVFWYRQTMMQGLELLAYFRNRAPLDDSGMPKDRFSAEMPDATLATLKIQPSEPRDSAVYFCASGLTTVALNEQYFGPGTRLTVT.

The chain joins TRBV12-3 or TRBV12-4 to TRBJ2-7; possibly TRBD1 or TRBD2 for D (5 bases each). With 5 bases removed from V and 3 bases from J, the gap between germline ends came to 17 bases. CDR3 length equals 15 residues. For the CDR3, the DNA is TGTGCCAGCAGTCTCCGGGACGGGGACGGCTACGAGCAGTACTTC. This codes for CASSLRDGDGYEQYF.

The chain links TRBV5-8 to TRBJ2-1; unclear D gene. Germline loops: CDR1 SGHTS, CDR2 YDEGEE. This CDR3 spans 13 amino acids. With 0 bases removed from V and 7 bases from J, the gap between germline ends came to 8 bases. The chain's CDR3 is CASSLALGNEQFF. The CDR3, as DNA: TGTGCCAGCAGCTTGGCCCTAGGTAATGAGCAGTTCTTC.

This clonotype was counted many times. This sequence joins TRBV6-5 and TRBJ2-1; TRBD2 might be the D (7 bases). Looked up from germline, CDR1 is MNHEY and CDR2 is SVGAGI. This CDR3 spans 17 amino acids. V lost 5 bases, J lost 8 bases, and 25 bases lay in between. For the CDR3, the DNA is TGTGCCAGCAGTCTCCAAGACCATGGACTAGGGGGTGATGAGCAGTTCTTC. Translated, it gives CASSLQDHGLGGDEQFF.

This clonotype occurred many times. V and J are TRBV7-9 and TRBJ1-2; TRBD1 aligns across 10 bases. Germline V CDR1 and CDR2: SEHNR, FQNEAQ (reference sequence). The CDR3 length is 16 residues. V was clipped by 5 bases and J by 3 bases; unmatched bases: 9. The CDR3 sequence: CASSPTGGRFDYGYTF. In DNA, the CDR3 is TGTGCCAGCAGCCCGACAGGGGGCCGTTTCGACTATGGCTACACCTTC.

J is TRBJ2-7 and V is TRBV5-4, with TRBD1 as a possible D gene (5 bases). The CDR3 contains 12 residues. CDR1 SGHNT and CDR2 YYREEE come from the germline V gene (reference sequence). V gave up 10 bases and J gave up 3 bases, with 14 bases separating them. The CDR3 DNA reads TGTGCCTCTTCCGGACACGACTACGAGCAGTACTTC. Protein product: CASSGHDYEQYF.

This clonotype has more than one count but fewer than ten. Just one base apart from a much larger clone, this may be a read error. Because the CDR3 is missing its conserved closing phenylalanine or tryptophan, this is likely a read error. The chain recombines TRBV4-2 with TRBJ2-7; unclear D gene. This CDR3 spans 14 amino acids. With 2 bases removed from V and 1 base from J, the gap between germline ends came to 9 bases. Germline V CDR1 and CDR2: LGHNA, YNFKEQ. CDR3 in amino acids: CASSQIPGSYEQYS. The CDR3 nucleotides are TGTGCCAGCAGCCAAATTCCTGGGTCCTACGAGCAGTACTCC.

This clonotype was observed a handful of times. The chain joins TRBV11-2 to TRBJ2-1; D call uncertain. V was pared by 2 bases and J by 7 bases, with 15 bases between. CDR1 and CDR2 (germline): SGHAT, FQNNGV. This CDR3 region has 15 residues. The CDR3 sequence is CASSLLAVQRNEQFF. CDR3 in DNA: TGTGCCAGCAGCTTACTGGCGGTCCAGAGGAATGAGCAGTTCTTC.

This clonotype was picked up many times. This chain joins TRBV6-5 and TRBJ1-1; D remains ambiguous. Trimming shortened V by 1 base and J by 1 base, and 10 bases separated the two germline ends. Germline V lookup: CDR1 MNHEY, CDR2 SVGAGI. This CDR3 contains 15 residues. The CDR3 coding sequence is TGTGCCAGCAGTTACTTTCCTTCTCAGAACACTGAAGCTTTCTTT. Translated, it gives CASSYFPSQNTEAFF.

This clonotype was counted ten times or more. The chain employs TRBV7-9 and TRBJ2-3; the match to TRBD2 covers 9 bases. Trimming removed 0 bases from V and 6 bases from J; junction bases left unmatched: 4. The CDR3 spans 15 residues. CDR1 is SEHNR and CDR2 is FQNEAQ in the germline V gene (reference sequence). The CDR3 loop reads CASSLATSGSDTQYF. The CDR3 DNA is TGTGCCAGCAGCTTAGCGACTAGCGGTTCTGATACGCAGTATTTT.

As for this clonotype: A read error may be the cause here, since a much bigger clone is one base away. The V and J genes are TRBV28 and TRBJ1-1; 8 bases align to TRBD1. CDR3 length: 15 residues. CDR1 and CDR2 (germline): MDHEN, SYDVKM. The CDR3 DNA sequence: TGTGCCAACAGTAGCAGGGGGCCCTTAAACACTGAAGCTTTCTTT. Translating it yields CANSSRGPLNTEAFF.

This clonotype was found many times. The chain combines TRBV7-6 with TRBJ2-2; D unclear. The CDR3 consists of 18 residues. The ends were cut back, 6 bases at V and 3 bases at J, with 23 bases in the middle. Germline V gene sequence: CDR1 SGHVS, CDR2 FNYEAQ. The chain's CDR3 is CASSHPGGVSYDTGELFF. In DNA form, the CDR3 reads TGTGCCAGCAGTCACCCCGGTGGGGTATCGTACGACACCGGGGAGCTGTTTTTT.

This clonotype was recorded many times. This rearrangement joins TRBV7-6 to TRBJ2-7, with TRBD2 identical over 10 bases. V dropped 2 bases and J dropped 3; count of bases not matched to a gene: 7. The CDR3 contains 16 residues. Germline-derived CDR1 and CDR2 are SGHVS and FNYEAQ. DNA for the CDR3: TGTGCCAGCAGCTTATCTAGCGGGGGCCTCTACTACGAGCAGTACTTC. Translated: CASSLSSGGLYYEQYF.

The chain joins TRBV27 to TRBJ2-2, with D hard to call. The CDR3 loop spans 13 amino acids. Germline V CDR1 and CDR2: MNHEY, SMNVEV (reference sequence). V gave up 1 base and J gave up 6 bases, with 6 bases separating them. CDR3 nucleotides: TGTGCCAGCAGTTTATTAGCCTCCGGGGAGCTGTTTTTT. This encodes CASSLLASGELFF.

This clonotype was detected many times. The CDR3 reads CASSQFPLAGGTYEQYF. The DNA of the CDR3 is TGCGCCAGCAGCCAGTTTCCTTTAGCGGGAGGGACCTACGAGCAGTACTTC. The rearrangement joins TRBV4-1 to TRBJ2-7; 11 bases align to TRBD2. Germline CDR1 and CDR2: MGHRA and YSYEKL. The CDR3 is 17 residues long. V was clipped by 3 bases and J by 2 bases; unmatched bases: 9.

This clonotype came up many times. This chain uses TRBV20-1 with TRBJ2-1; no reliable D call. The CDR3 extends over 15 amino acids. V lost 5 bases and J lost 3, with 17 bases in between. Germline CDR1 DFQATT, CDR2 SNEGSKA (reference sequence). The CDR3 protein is CSASSDQLGYNEQFF. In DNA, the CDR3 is TGCAGTGCTTCCTCCGACCAATTGGGCTACAATGAGCAGTTCTTC.